The sequence of this T cell receptor (beta chain) was determined in a study of T cells in Graves' hyperthyroidism and ophthalmopathy (dated by TCRdb to about 2019). Study-wide context: Peripheral blood samples were taken at initial diagnosis, before any treatment was given. The paper reports TCR Vbeta CDR3 sequencing of more than 120 peripheral blood samples: under 45 ophthalmopathy, under 80 hyperthyroidism and around 17 progressor patients. TCR V-J signatures able to tell the groups apart were searched for in a discovery cohort of 95 to 100 patients, of whom over 40 had Graves' ophthalmopathy and some 60 had stable Graves' hyperthyroidism. The roughly 100 discovery patients were randomly split 7:3 into training and test sets. The study also compared thyroid tissue and blood T-cell repertoires from more than 5 Graves' hyperthyroidism patients. An independent validation cohort of around 19 hyperthyroidism patients and some 15 patients who later progressed to ophthalmopathy tested prospective prediction of ophthalmopathy. After sampling, hyperthyroidism patients received methimazole starting at 30 mg daily, and ophthalmopathy patients received high-dose intravenous methylprednisolone. Overall study results and their limits: In validation, the model predicted progression to ophthalmopathy with 55% to 71% sensitivity and over 72% specificity, a median of roughly seven months before onset. No statistical method was used to set the sample size in advance, and investigators knew the group allocation. Blood samples also contained most of the expanded thyroid clonotypes (frequency above 0.001), which suggests that blood repertoires may reflect thyroid immune responses. Ophthalmopathy was separated from stable hyperthyroidism by a 13 V-J signature model, with just over 85% sensitivity and about 81% specificity obtained in cross-validation and 80%/75% obtained in testing.

TCR beta CDR3 regions were amplified from RNA transcripts. For the first round of RT-PCR on the TCR CDR3, the HTBI primer set was used together with the Qiagen OneStep RT-PCR kit. The libraries were constructed in a second round of multiplex PCR and then size-selected and purified. Sequencing of the libraries was done on an Illumina HiSeq2000 using paired-end 100 bp reads. The paper's processing steps were these. Raw data were processed with SOAPnuke, discarding reads with adapters, uncalled bases, mean Phred below 15, or no exact constant-primer or identifier match. COPE v1.2.5 was used to merge high-quality paired reads, and clonotypes were defined as unique nucleotide sequences. MiTCR v1.1 was used to align clonotypes to the IMGT TRBV, TRBD and TRBJ reference segments. Analysis was restricted to V-J combinations with a frequency above 0.0001, which covered about 99% of repertoires. A TCS score was defined as the ratio of F50 (clonal expansion) to E x V (chaos), with BLOSUM62-based TCRdist applied between CDR3 peptides within each V-J. Welch's t-statistics and random forest reduced roughly 500 V-J features to roughly 13, which were used in a naive Bayes classifier (R e1071). Using fastp trimming at Q25 and MiXCR clonotype assembly, TCRdb reanalyzed the public sequencing data and kept in-frame beta chains. Rows merge per CDR3 protein into single entries with the most common DNA and genes. What appears here as the V and J calls and clone size reflects TCRdb's work, not the paper's. The sample table holds roughly 600,000 distinct CDR3 sequences, of which more than 12% were seen once. The ten top clones hold approximately 13% of the sample.

This clonotype has ten or more counts. Its antigen remains undetermined. No per-base quality is available; no much larger clone lies one base away. Moderately to severely active disease, a Clinical Activity Score of at least 3, a NOSPECS grade of at least 4, and a duration under 3 months were present in ophthalmopathy patients. Any patient with an uncontrolled infection, another autoimmune disease, pregnancy or lactation was excluded. Diagnoses were based on clinical symptoms, serum thyroxine and TRAb, thyroid ultrasound and orbital computed tomography. Ficoll-Paque density gradient centrifugation was used to isolate PBMCs from around 9.1 ml of fresh peripheral blood. Total RNA was extracted with Trizol reagent, and quality was checked on an Agilent 2100 Bioanalyzer. V is pared back by 1 base and J by 4 bases, with 4 bases lying between the germline termini. The cysteine opens and the phenylalanine closes a CDR3 of 13 amino acids. Only the CDR3 portion is preserved as DNA: 39 bases, with reading frame beginning at the first base. CDR1 is given as SGHTA and CDR2 as FQGNSA, both from the germline V gene.

The rearrangement joined TRBV7-2 to TRBJ1-4; the D gene lacks a confident call. The sequencing sample was made of blood. The TCR comes from a woman between 45 and 65 years old with Graves' ophthalmopathy. The DNA reads TGTGCCAGCAGCTTAGGGCTTAATGAAAAACTGTTTTTT. Translation gives CASSLGLNEKLFF. The CDR3, completed at both ends by the reference TRBV7-2 and TRBJ1-4 genes, gives the full variable domain GAGVSQSPSNKVTEKGKDVELRCDPISGHTALYWYRQSLGQGLEFLIYFQGNSAPDKSGLPSDRFSAERTGGSVSTLTIQRTQQEDSAVYLCASSLGLNEKLFFGSGTQLSVL.